This T cell receptor beta chain is from a study of identical twins. Study-wide results and limits: A partial confounding effect on zero-insertion analyses could come from invariant MAIT and iNKT cells. Conclusions came from cross-sectional statistical analysis, not from following the same donors. For cord blood, abundant beta clonotypes had fewer insertions, unlike memory repertoires, which showed none.

Unique molecular identifiers were present on the cDNA, and a universal primer site came from template switching. One entry per CDR3 protein, called by TCRdb with MiXCR from the 5' RACE reads. The sample has about 660,000 distinct CDR3 sequences, approximately 9% seen once. This CDR3 is built from 17 residues. Germline V CDR1 and CDR2: SGHKS, YYEKEE (reference sequence). The V end was cut by 3 bases, the J end by 0 bases, with 16 bases between. In regard to this clonotype: Its target is not known.

The same sample was also used in a study of yellow fever vaccine responses in identical twins.

J is TRBJ2-1 and V is TRBV5-5; D is perhaps TRBD2 (6 bases). The TCR was taken from a woman aged 18-29 years in good health. The specimen sequenced was PBMCs. As DNA, the CDR3 is TGTGCCAGCAGCTGGGACTGGCGGCTGAACTCCTACAATGAGCAGTTCTTC. Protein sequence: CASSWDWRLNSYNEQFF. Looking up the rest from reference TRBV5-5 and TRBJ2-1 gives the full variable domain: DAGVTQSPTHLIKTRGQQVTLRCSPISGHKSVSWYQQVLGQGPQFIFQYYEKEERGRGNFPDRFSARQFPNYSSELNVNALLLGDSALYLCASSWDWRLNSYNEQFFGPGTRLTVL.